These 9 T cell receptor beta chains share one sample of origin, sequenced in a study of blood T cell repertoires in COVID-19. Using immunoSEQ multiplex PCR, the repertoire was profiled, and TCRdb retains in-frame clones only, with some absent. This repertoire shows over 150,000 clones, more than 85% found once; its top ten account for about 1%. The sequencing sample was made of peripheral blood. The source of these receptors is a man under 40 with acute or convalescent COVID-19.

Notes on this clone: Other nucleotide sequences from this sample produce the same CDR3. The chain employs TRBV5-1 and TRBJ1-5; 10 nucleotides line up with TRBD1. The CDR3 is 14 residues long. With 4 bases clipped from V and 6 bases from J, the junction kept 4 bases outside the gene matches. CDR1 SGHRS and CDR2 YFSETQ come from the germline V gene. CDR3 DNA sequence: TGCGCCAGCAGCCCGGGACAGGGGAGTCAGCCCCAGCATTTT. Translating gives CASSPGQGSQPQHF.

The J gene is TRBJ1-5, the V gene TRBV28; the match to TRBD1 covers 9 bases. The CDR3 is 17 residues long. The germline V gene has CDR1 MDHEN and CDR2 SYDVKM. Losses at the gene ends were 5 bases for V and 4 bases for J; bases not matched to a gene: 12. This CDR3 is CASSNYGQGTSNQPQHF. Here the CDR3 DNA reads TGTGCCAGCAGTAATTATGGACAGGGGACTTCGAATCAGCCCCAGCATTTT.

The J gene is TRBJ2-1, the V gene TRBV24-1; 7 nucleotides align to TRBD1. The CDR3 runs 13 residues. Germline V gives CDR1 KGHDR, CDR2 SFDVKD. Unmatched junction bases numbered 5, after V lost 5 bases and J lost 8 bases. CDR3 nucleotide sequence: TGTGCCACCAGTGGAAGGGGGCGCGATGAGCAGTTCTTC. Its protein product is CATSGRGRDEQFF.

This rearrangement joins TRBV28 to TRBJ1-2; tentatively, D is TRBD1 (5 bases). V lost 6 bases and J 6 bases, leaving 11 bases between the germline ends. The CDR3 extends over 12 amino acids. Germline loops: CDR1 MDHEN, CDR2 SYDVKM. In DNA, the CDR3 is TGTGCCAGCAGGCTTCAGGGCAATGGCTACACCTTC. This codes for CASRLQGNGYTF.

The chain carries TRBV6-1 and TRBJ2-2; 7 bases are a match to TRBD1. The germline V gene encodes CDR1 MNHNS and CDR2 SASEGT. V was clipped by 3 bases and J by 5 bases; unmatched bases: 15. The CDR3 extends over 18 amino acids. CDR3 nucleotides: TGTGCCAGCAGTGATAAAGGGGGCGAGTATGCGCGGACCGGGGAGCTGTTTTTT. This translates into CASSDKGGEYARTGELFF.

The J gene is TRBJ1-2, the V gene TRBV11-2; D not certain. Germline V gene data show CDR1 as SGHAT and CDR2 as FQNNGV. Trimming cost V 4 bases and J 8 bases, with 8 bases left between them. The CDR3 runs to 11 residues. This chain's CDR3 is CASSSSQGYTF. The CDR3 DNA is TGTGCCAGCAGCTCCTCACAGGGCTACACCTTC.

This clone was recorded only once. The chain joins TRBV7-2 to TRBJ1-5; no clear D gene. Germline V gene data show CDR1 as SGHTA and CDR2 as FQGNSA. The CDR3 is made up of 15 amino acids. V lost 3 bases and J lost 4, with 13 bases in between. CDR3 residues: CASSLAGYDNQPQHF. The CDR3 coding sequence is TGTGCCAGCAGCTTGGCAGGCTATGATAATCAGCCCCAGCATTTT. Filled out from reference TRBV7-2 and TRBJ1-5, the complete variable domain reads GAGVSQSPSNKVTEKGKDVELRCDPISGHTALYWYRQSLGQGLEFLIYFQGNSAPDKSGLPSDRFSAERTGGSVSTLTIQRTQQEDSAVYLCASSLAGYDNQPQHFGDGTRLSIL.

This clone is a singleton in its sample. The genes are TRBV25-1 and TRBJ1-5; TRBD1 might be the D (6 bases). The V end was cut by 4 bases, the J end by 5 bases, with 12 bases between. Per germline, CDR1 MGHDK and CDR2 SYGVNS. This CDR3 has 14 residues. The CDR3 sequence is CASSGTVGDQPQHF. Here the CDR3 DNA reads TGTGCCAGCAGTGGGACAGTAGGGGATCAGCCCCAGCATTTT.

The chain is built from TRBV14 and TRBJ2-1; the D gene is possibly TRBD2 (6 bases). This CDR3 is 14 amino acids long. V was cut by 1 base and J by 9 bases, with 13 bases left in between. Germline V gene data show CDR1 as SGHDN and CDR2 as FVKESK. The CDR3 loop is CASSQGRLVFEQFF. The CDR3 nucleotides read TGTGCCAGCAGCCAAGGTCGACTAGTGTTTGAGCAGTTCTTC.